What follows are 28 T cell receptor beta chains derived from one specimen sequenced in a study of T and B cells in COVID-19 patients. Multiplex PCR with BIOMED2 TRB-A/B primer pools amplified TRB rearrangements. Via MiXCR, TCRdb re-called the multiplex PCR reads, giving one row per CDR3 protein. The sample carries about 4,100 distinct CDR3 sequences, around 23% recorded once. TRB was amplified from about 260-540 ng of blood genomic DNA. Sequencing input: blood. These receptors were taken from a human donor with active COVID-19.

This clonotype has more than one count but fewer than ten. This chain's CDR3 is CSANTRTTGNTIYF. The CDR3 DNA reads as TGCAGTGCTAATACCCGCACAACTGGAAACACCATATATTTT. This chain links TRBV20-1 with TRBJ1-3; D gene uncertain. V lost 4 bases, J lost 2 bases, and 12 bases lay in between. Germline V lookup: CDR1 DFQATT, CDR2 SNEGSKA (reference sequence). The CDR3 is 14 residues long.

This clonotype is medium-sized. The gene calls are TRBV19 and TRBJ2-7, with 9 bases fitting TRBD2. This CDR3 is 15 amino acids long. Germline V gene lookup returns CDR1 LNHDA and CDR2 SQIVND (reference sequence). The trim removed 3 bases at V and 12 bases at J, leaving 15 bases unmatched. In DNA, the CDR3 is TGTGCCAGTAGTATCTATAGCGGGAGATTCCCCTGGCGGTACTTC. Translating gives CASSIYSGRFPWRYF.

About this clonotype: Relative to the germline gene, one junction end is altered; a read error may explain this. The chain combines TRBV29-1 with TRBJ2-6, with 8 bases identical to TRBD1. The germline V gene has CDR1 SQVTM and CDR2 ANQGSEA. This CDR3 region has 16 residues. The DNA of the CDR3 is TGCAGCGTTGGTCACGGACAGGGCGTTGGGACCAACGTCCTGACTTTC. Its protein product is CSVGHGQGVGTNVLTF.

This clonotype was detected a few times. The chain couples TRBV5-6 to TRBJ1-1; weak D call: TRBD1 (6 bases). The ends were cut back, 3 bases at V and 6 bases at J, with 12 bases in the middle. The CDR3 is 13 residues long. Germline V gives CDR1 SGHDT, CDR2 YYEEEE. CDR3 in amino acids: CASSSTGIPEAFF. The CDR3 DNA is TGTGCCAGCAGCTCCACAGGGATTCCTGAAGCTTTCTTT.

This clonotype has more than one count but fewer than ten. The CDR3 loop reads CASSQYRRDSSYEQYF. In DNA, the CDR3 is TGCGCCAGCAGCCAATACCGCCGGGACAGCTCCTACGAGCAGTACTTC. V usage is TRBV4-3 and J usage is TRBJ2-7; TRBD1 matches at 7 bases. The CDR3 is 16 residues long. V dropped 2 bases and J dropped 0; count of bases not matched to a gene: 7. Germline V gene data show CDR1 as LGHNA and CDR2 as YSLEER.

Within the sample, this clonotype is medium-sized. A junction end diverges from the germline sequence, so it may reflect a read error. The chain carries TRBV5-6 and TRBJ2-7; D unresolved. The CDR3 spans 12 residues. CDR1 and CDR2 from the germline V gene are SGHDT and YYEEEE. The CDR3 coding sequence is TGTGCCAGCAGCTTGACGCGAGACGTAGGCCTTTTC. It specifies CASSLTRDVGLF. Complete variable domain (other parts from reference TRBV5-6 and TRBJ2-7): DAGVTQSPTHLIKTRGQQVTLRCSPKSGHDTVSWYQQALGQGPQFIFQYYEEEERQRGNFPDRFSGHQFPNYSSELNVNALLLGDSALYLCASSLTRDVGLFGPGTRLTVT.

The chain links TRBV20-1 to TRBJ1-5, with D tentatively TRBD1 (6 bases). Germline V CDR1 and CDR2: DFQATT, SNEGSKA (reference sequence). The CDR3 consists of 13 residues. V lost 6 bases and J 4 bases, leaving 13 bases between the germline ends. The CDR3 DNA reads as TGCAGTGCACAGCCAGGGGTTAATCAGCCCCAGCATTTT. Amino acid sequence: CSAQPGVNQPQHF.

This CDR3 is CASSVDPRRDRSYNEQFF. CDR3 coding DNA: TGTGCCAGCAGCGTAGACCCCAGAAGGGATCGCTCCTACAATGAGCAGTTCTTC. The chain uses TRBV9 and TRBJ2-1, with D hard to call. V was clipped by 0 bases and J by 0 bases, with 16 bases between them. Germline CDR1 and CDR2: SGDLS and YYNGEE. The CDR3 sequence is 18 residues long.

By sample share, this clonotype is medium-sized. V is TRBV6-5 and J is TRBJ2-5; 11 bases align to TRBD2. CDR3 length equals 15 residues. Germline CDR1 reads MNHEY; CDR2 reads SVGAGI. J lost 3 bases, V lost 6 bases, and 6 bases had no gene match. The CDR3 loop reads CASSRPGLAEETQYF. CDR3 sequence (DNA): TGTGCCAGCAGCCGACCGGGACTAGCGGAAGAGACCCAGTACTTC.

V usage is TRBV6-1 and J usage is TRBJ2-5; weak D call: TRBD1 (5 bases). In germline, CDR1 is MNHNS, CDR2 SASEGT. The CDR3 loop spans 13 amino acids. The ends were cut back, 4 bases at V and 2 bases at J, with 8 bases in the middle. The CDR3 sequence: CASSGTTQETQYF. The DNA of the CDR3 is TGTGCCAGCAGTGGGACAACACAAGAGACCCAGTACTTC.

By its share, this clonotype is medium-sized (0.01 to 0.1%). The V gene is TRBV12-3 or TRBV12-4, the J gene TRBJ1-3; D is unclear. This CDR3 contains 12 residues. The V end lost 5 bases, the J end lost 2 bases, and 4 bases lay between the germline ends. This chain's CDR3 is CASSGPGNTIYF. For the CDR3, the DNA is TGTGCCAGCAGTGGGCCTGGAAACACCATATATTTT.

This clonotype was seen a few times. The chain employs TRBV5-1 and TRBJ2-7; D unresolved. The CDR3 has 12 residues. Germline loops: CDR1 SGHRS, CDR2 YFSETQ. V dropped 1 base and J dropped 1 base, with 3 bases sitting between them. CDR3 protein: CASSLLSYEQYF. The CDR3 nucleotides are TGCGCCAGCAGCTTGTTATCCTACGAGCAGTACTTC.

This clonotype was picked up a small number of times. The J gene is TRBJ1-2, the V gene TRBV20-1; D is unclear. The CDR3 is 11 residues long. Trimming stripped 3 bases from V and 6 bases from J, with 8 bases between. Per germline, CDR1 DFQATT and CDR2 SNEGSKA (reference sequence). This chain's CDR3 is CSARGGHGYTF. The DNA for the CDR3 is TGCAGTGCTAGGGGAGGGCATGGCTACACCTTC.

Concerning this clonotype: A read error may account for a junction end that differs from germline. The chain carries TRBV10-3 and TRBJ2-7, with 8 bases fitting TRBD1. CDR1 and CDR2 (germline): ENHRY, SYGVKD. The CDR3 covers 14 residues. In DNA form, the CDR3 reads TGTGCCTTCAGTGATGGGACAGGCGCCTACGAGCAGTACTTC. Amino acids: CAFSDGTGAYEQYF.

By proportion, this clonotype is medium-sized (0.01 to 0.1%). This chain uses TRBV27 with TRBJ2-3; 7 bases align to TRBD2. V dropped 2 bases and J dropped 4; count of bases not matched to a gene: 6. CDR3 length: 15 residues. Looked up from germline, CDR1 is MNHEY and CDR2 is SMNVEV (reference sequence). CDR3 nucleotide sequence: TGTGCCAGCAGTTTAGGGAGGGGTTGGGCAGATACGCAGTATTTT. Amino acid sequence: CASSLGRGWADTQYF.

By sample share, this clonotype is medium-sized. This rearrangement joins TRBV19 to TRBJ2-7; TRBD1 matches 9 bases. Trimming removed 1 base from V and 2 bases from J; junction bases left unmatched: 3. This CDR3 is built from 15 residues. Looked up from germline, CDR1 is LNHDA and CDR2 is SQIVND (reference sequence). The CDR3 protein is CASSIVRQGAYEQYF. The DNA for the CDR3 is TGTGCCAGTAGTATAGTCCGACAGGGGGCCTACGAGCAGTACTTC.

A remark on this clonotype: Possible read error: a much larger clone is one base away. The V and J genes are TRBV30 and TRBJ1-1, with D possibly being TRBD1 (5 bases). The CDR3 extends over 12 amino acids. V lost 4 bases to trimming and J lost 3 bases, with 9 bases between them. Germline CDR1 and CDR2: GTSNPN and SVGIG (reference sequence). This CDR3 is CAWIGGYTEAFF. The DNA of the CDR3 is TGTGCCTGGATTGGGGGGTACACTGAAGCTTTCTTT.

The chain has TRBV28 and TRBJ2-7, with TRBD2 matching over 11 bases. Trimming cost V 3 bases and J 7 bases; bases outside gene matches: 8. CDR1 MDHEN and CDR2 SYDVKM come from the germline V gene. The CDR3 has 15 residues. CDR3 region: CASSLELAGGREQYF. The CDR3 region has the DNA TGTGCCAGCAGTTTGGAGCTAGCGGGAGGAAGGGAGCAGTACTTC.

This chain connects TRBV9 to TRBJ2-7, with 7 bases that match TRBD2. Trimming took 0 bases from V and 3 from J; bases not matched to a gene: 6. Germline V lookup: CDR1 SGDLS, CDR2 YYNGEE. The CDR3 length is 15 residues. CDR3 nucleotide sequence: TGTGCCAGCAGCGTAGGGCGGACTAGGCGCTACGAGCAGTACTTC. It translates to CASSVGRTRRYEQYF.

About this clonotype: One base away lies a much larger clone, so this may be a sequencing read error. The CDR3 spells CAGTNTGTGSPLHF. In DNA form, the CDR3 reads TGTGCCGGCACCAATACGGGCACCGGCTCACCCCTCCACTTT. The chain combines TRBV6-5 with TRBJ1-6; D call uncertain. The V and J ends lost 11 bases and 10 bases respectively, with 21 bases between them. The CDR3 contains 14 residues. Germline CDR1 reads MNHEY; CDR2 reads SVGAGI.

Worth noting for this clonotype: With a much larger clone just one base away, this may be a read error. This chain uses TRBV15 with TRBJ2-1; 13 bases are shared with TRBD2. Trimming at V came to 5 bases and at J to 8 bases, leaving 9 bases not matched to a gene. CDR3 length: 16 residues. The germline gives CDR1 LNHNV, CDR2 YYDKDF (reference sequence). The CDR3 bases are TGTGCCACCAGCGCATTACTAGCGGGAGGGATCGATGAGCAGTTCTTC. It is translated as CATSALLAGGIDEQFF.

The chain couples TRBV7-6 to TRBJ1-2, with D uncertain. Between the trimmed V and J ends, which lost 5 bases and 1 base, there was a span of 14 bases. CDR1 and CDR2 from the germline V gene are SGHVS and FNYEAQ. The CDR3 has 15 amino acids. The DNA of the CDR3 is TGTGCCAGCAGCCCAGGACGGCCTAGTAACTATGGCTACACCTTC. Amino acids: CASSPGRPSNYGYTF.

The count of this clonotype is one. The V gene is TRBV7-9, the J gene TRBJ2-3, with D tentatively TRBD2 (5 bases). The CDR3 totals 15 residues. Looked up from germline, CDR1 is SEHNR and CDR2 is FQNEAQ (reference sequence). V lost 7 bases, J lost 2 bases, and 16 bases lay in between. CDR3 in amino acids: CASTEGYSSTDTQYF. DNA of the CDR3: TGTGCCAGCACCGAGGGATATTCCTCCACAGATACGCAGTATTTT. The whole variable domain, filled in from reference TRBV7-9 and TRBJ2-3, reads DTGVSQNPRHKITKRGQNVTFRCDPISEHNRLYWYRQTLGQGPEFLTYFQNEAQLEKSRLLSDRFSAERPKGSFSTLEIQRTEQGDSAMYLCASTEGYSSTDTQYFGPGTRLTVL.

In its sample, this clonotype ranks as medium-sized (0.01 to 0.1%). The chain couples TRBV19 to TRBJ1-1; D unresolved. V was trimmed by 3 bases and J by 1 base, leaving 9 bases between them. The CDR3 runs to 14 residues. Germline CDR1 reads LNHDA; CDR2 reads SQIVND (reference sequence). CDR3 nucleotides: TGTGCCAGTAGTATTCAATGGGGGAACACTGAAGCTTTCTTT. This encodes CASSIQWGNTEAFF. Based on the CDR3 plus reference TRBV19 and TRBJ1-1, the full variable domain is DGGITQSPKYLFRKEGQNVTLSCEQNLNHDAMYWYRQDPGQGLRLIYYSQIVNDFQKGDIAEGYSVSREKKESFPLTVTSAQKNPTAFYLCASSIQWGNTEAFFGQGTRLTVV.

This clonotype is labeled medium-sized (0.01 to 0.1%). The genes are TRBV19 and TRBJ1-1; D call uncertain. Trimming took 3 bases from V and 1 from J, leaving 6 bases between them. Germline assignment: CDR1 LNHDA and CDR2 SQIVND (reference sequence). This CDR3 has 13 amino acids. This CDR3 is CASSMGGNTEAFF. CDR3 bases: TGTGCCAGTAGTATGGGAGGGAACACTGAAGCTTTCTTT.

J is TRBJ2-4 and V is TRBV7-2; D not resolved. The germline V gene has CDR1 SGHTA and CDR2 FQGNSA. The ends were cut back, 4 bases at V and 9 bases at J, with 7 bases in the middle. The CDR3 covers 11 residues. For the CDR3, the DNA is TGTGCCAGCAGCTACGTAAGCATTCAGTACTTC. Its protein is CASSYVSIQYF. The entire variable domain, with the rest obtained from reference TRBV7-2 and TRBJ2-4, is as follows: GAGVSQSPSNKVTEKGKDVELRCDPISGHTALYWYRQSLGQGLEFLIYFQGNSAPDKSGLPSDRFSAERTGGSVSTLTIQRTQQEDSAVYLCASSYVSIQYFGAGTRLSVL.

Turning to this clonotype: Being one base from a much bigger clone, this may be a read error. The chain couples TRBV29-1 to TRBJ1-1; D is ambiguous. CDR3 length equals 18 residues. CDR1 and CDR2 (germline): SQVTM, ANQGSEA. In DNA, the CDR3 is TGCAGTTCCGGCGGGCCGACTGGCCCCAGTACCATGAACACTGAAGCTTTCTTT. Translation gives CSSGGPTGPSTMNTEAFF.

The chain is built from TRBV20-1 and TRBJ1-1; weak D call: TRBD1 (5 bases). V was clipped by 3 bases and J by 1 base, with 18 bases between them. Germline lookup yields CDR1 DFQATT and CDR2 SNEGSKA (reference sequence). This CDR3 comprises 16 residues. The CDR3 sequence is CSARDTRQIPNTEAFF. The CDR3 DNA is TGCAGTGCTAGGGACACTCGACAGATTCCGAACACTGAAGCTTTCTTT.